The present T cell receptor beta chain was sequenced within a study of blood T cell repertoires in COVID-19. Study details: Spain, Italy and the United States supplied samples that represented acute and convalescent COVID-19.

This clone was detected only once. Assay: immunoSEQ multiplex PCR; the TCRdb copy retains only in-frame clones and omits some. The data contain about 160,000 clones, approximately 90% of them singletons. The CDR3 is 15 residues long. Deletions cut 5 bases from V and 11 bases from J, with 22 bases between. Germline V lookup: CDR1 PRHDT, CDR2 FYEKMQ (reference sequence). This chain joins TRBV13 and TRBJ1-5; perhaps TRBD1 as D (5 bases). This receptor was taken from a man between 18 and 35 years old with acute or convalescent COVID-19. Sequenced: peripheral blood. The CDR3 DNA sequence: TGTGCCAGCAGCCTGGGGGGGTCTGCTGATAAGGCCCAGCATTTT. Translation: CASSLGGSADKAQHF.